This T cell receptor beta chain was documented in a study of blood T cell repertoires in COVID-19. CDR3 length equals 15 residues. Deletions cut 8 bases from V and 5 bases from J, with 21 bases between. Germline loops: CDR1 MNHEY, CDR2 SVGAGI. Assay used: immunoSEQ multiplex PCR; TCRdb lists only in-frame clones, some missing. There are about 160,000 clones in the sample; over 75% occur only once, and about 5.6% lies in the top ten. The rearrangement joins TRBV6-5 to TRBJ2-5; D may be TRBD2 (6 bases). This clonotype originated in a man aged 35 to 55 who had recovered from COVID-19. Sequencing was done on a sample of PBMCs or T cells enriched from blood (not recorded which). The CDR3 sequence is CASSSGGTSRETQYF. The CDR3 DNA reads as TGTGCCAGCTCAAGTGGTGGAACTAGCAGGGAGACCCAGTACTTC.